This is a list of T cell receptor beta chains from one sample in a study of shared clonotypes between healthy human individuals. This table comes from immunoSEQ multiplex PCR, and its TCRdb copy is limited to in-frame clones, with some not included. The profile shows roughly 2.5 million clones, around nine tenths of them singletons. Material: naive CD4+ T cells sorted from blood. These receptors were taken from a young man in good health. Both conserved end residues are part of each CDR3. Fields, in order: D gene, V gene, clone size, J gene, CDR3 protein, CDR3 DNA. D genes are given only for firm matches. The listing skips clone size in some rows; elsewhere it reads once, few, many or a size class.

D gene: .
V gene: TRBV7-3
clone size: .
J gene: TRBJ2-3
CDR3 protein: CASSSGLFTDTQYF
CDR3 DNA: TGTGCCAGCAGCAGTGGACTATTCACAGATACGCAGTATTTT

D gene: TRBD1
V gene: TRBV5-1
clone size: .
J gene: TRBJ1-2
CDR3 protein: CASSRGQAWYGYTF
CDR3 DNA: TGCGCCAGCAGCCGGGGACAGGCTTGGTATGGCTACACCTTC

D gene: .
V gene: TRBV5-1
clone size: .
J gene: TRBJ2-3
CDR3 protein: CASRDDPGTDTQYF
CDR3 DNA: TGCGCCAGCAGGGATGACCCGGGGACAGATACGCAGTATTTT

D gene: TRBD2
V gene: TRBV27
clone size: .
J gene: TRBJ2-1
CDR3 protein: CASSLFGTSGVPYEQFF
CDR3 DNA: TGTGCCAGCAGTTTATTTGGGACTAGCGGGGTCCCATATGAGCAGTTCTTC

D gene: .
V gene: TRBV5-1
clone size: .
J gene: TRBJ2-2
CDR3 protein: CASKQGPNTGELFF
CDR3 DNA: TGCGCCAGCAAACAGGGCCCTAACACCGGGGAGCTGTTTTTT

D gene: .
V gene: TRBV10-3
clone size: .
J gene: TRBJ1-6
CDR3 protein: CAISESPTGIGSPLHF
CDR3 DNA: TGTGCCATCAGTGAGTCCCCAACAGGGATTGGGTCACCCCTCCACTTT

D gene: TRBD2
V gene: TRBV10-3
clone size: .
J gene: TRBJ2-7
CDR3 protein: CAISEPNPGGEQYF
CDR3 DNA: TGTGCCATCAGTGAGCCTAACCCGGGGGGCGAGCAGTACTTC

D gene: .
V gene: TRBV29-1
clone size: .
J gene: TRBJ2-3
CDR3 protein: CSVGSGDSTDTQYF
CDR3 DNA: TGCAGCGTTGGGAGCGGAGACAGCACAGATACGCAGTATTTT

D gene: .
V gene: TRBV5-1
clone size: .
J gene: TRBJ2-3
CDR3 protein: CASSFSHGGSPTDTQYF
CDR3 DNA: TGCGCCAGCAGCTTCTCTCACGGGGGTTCCCCCACAGATACGCAGTATTTT

D gene: .
V gene: TRBV6-1
clone size: .
J gene: TRBJ1-6
CDR3 protein: CASSEATDQRLSPLHF
CDR3 DNA: TGTGCCAGCAGTGAAGCGACAGATCAACGTCTTTCACCCCTCCACTTT

D gene: .
V gene: TRBV18
clone size: .
J gene: TRBJ2-5
CDR3 protein: CASSPRGDQETQYF
CDR3 DNA: TGTGCCAGCTCACCACGCGGGGACCAAGAGACCCAGTACTTC

D gene: .
V gene: TRBV4-1
clone size: .
J gene: TRBJ2-2
CDR3 protein: CASSRPLERDTGELFF
CDR3 DNA: TGCGCCAGCAGCCGACCCCTCGAGCGAGACACCGGGGAGCTGTTTTTT

D gene: .
V gene: TRBV6-5
clone size: .
J gene: TRBJ1-6
CDR3 protein: CASSGQYNSPLHF
CDR3 DNA: TGTGCCAGCAGCGGACAGTATAATTCACCCCTCCACTTT

D gene: TRBD2
V gene: TRBV5-1
clone size: .
J gene: TRBJ2-5
CDR3 protein: CASSWRTSPLQETQYF
CDR3 DNA: TGCGCCAGCAGCTGGCGGACTAGCCCCCTCCAAGAGACCCAGTACTTC

D gene: TRBD1
V gene: TRBV28
clone size: .
J gene: TRBJ2-1
CDR3 protein: CASTPGTGDYNEQFF
CDR3 DNA: TGTGCCAGCACCCCCGGGACAGGAGATTACAATGAGCAGTTCTTC

D gene: .
V gene: TRBV6-1
clone size: .
J gene: TRBJ2-3
CDR3 protein: CASRRDTTSTDTQYF
CDR3 DNA: TGTGCCAGCAGGAGGGATACGACAAGCACAGATACGCAGTATTTT

D gene: .
V gene: TRBV18
clone size: once
J gene: TRBJ2-7
CDR3 protein: CASSPALQANSYEQYF
CDR3 DNA: TGTGCCAGCTCACCAGCTTTACAGGCGAACTCCTACGAGCAGTACTTC

D gene: .
V gene: TRBV5-4
clone size: .
J gene: TRBJ2-2
CDR3 protein: CASSLAVGPGELFF
CDR3 DNA: TGTGCCAGCAGCTTGGCCGTGGGACCCGGGGAGCTGTTTTTT

D gene: TRBD2
V gene: TRBV5-1
clone size: .
J gene: TRBJ2-1
CDR3 protein: CASSLGLVYNEQFF
CDR3 DNA: TGCGCCAGCAGCCTCGGACTAGTCTACAATGAGCAGTTCTTC

D gene: TRBD1
V gene: TRBV10-3
clone size: .
J gene: TRBJ2-2
CDR3 protein: CAISGQGAAGELFF
CDR3 DNA: TGTGCCATCAGTGGACAGGGTGCGGCCGGGGAGCTGTTTTTT

D gene: TRBD1
V gene: TRBV7-9
clone size: .
J gene: TRBJ2-1
CDR3 protein: CASSPTGKDNEQFF
CDR3 DNA: TGTGCCAGCAGCCCGACAGGGAAGGACAATGAGCAGTTCTTC

D gene: TRBD1
V gene: TRBV27
clone size: .
J gene: TRBJ2-3
CDR3 protein: CASSLSGQGWDTQYF
CDR3 DNA: TGTGCCAGCAGTTTATCGGGACAGGGTTGGGATACGCAGTATTTT

D gene: TRBD2
V gene: TRBV27
clone size: .
J gene: TRBJ2-7
CDR3 protein: CAGGGGPYEQYF
CDR3 DNA: TGCGCGGGGGGCGGGGGTCCCTACGAGCAGTACTTC

D gene: TRBD2
V gene: TRBV18
clone size: .
J gene: TRBJ2-1
CDR3 protein: CASSPDRSSGNNEQFF
CDR3 DNA: TGTGCCAGCTCACCCGATAGGTCTAGCGGGAACAATGAGCAGTTCTTC

D gene: .
V gene: TRBV5-6
clone size: .
J gene: TRBJ1-4
CDR3 protein: CASSSIGEKLFF
CDR3 DNA: TGTGCCAGCAGCTCCATCGGGGAAAAACTGTTTTTT

D gene: .
V gene: TRBV20-1
clone size: few
J gene: TRBJ1-1
CDR3 protein: CSARFLTEAFF
CDR3 DNA: TGCAGTGCTAGATTCCTCACTGAAGCTTTCTTT

D gene: TRBD1
V gene: TRBV6-6
clone size: .
J gene: TRBJ1-5
CDR3 protein: CASSWRQGGQPQHF
CDR3 DNA: TGTGCCAGCAGTTGGAGACAGGGCGGCCAGCCCCAGCATTTT

D gene: .
V gene: TRBV6-5
clone size: .
J gene: TRBJ2-1
CDR3 protein: CASRRAPGGEQFF
CDR3 DNA: TGTGCCAGCAGGCGGGCCCCCGGCGGTGAGCAGTTCTTC

D gene: TRBD1
V gene: TRBV7-9
clone size: .
J gene: TRBJ1-2
CDR3 protein: CASSNTGGYYGYTF
CDR3 DNA: TGTGCCAGCAGCAACACAGGGGGCTACTATGGCTACACCTTC

D gene: .
V gene: TRBV6-1
clone size: .
J gene: TRBJ1-1
CDR3 protein: CASREQGGTEAFF
CDR3 DNA: TGTGCCAGCAGGGAACAGGGAGGCACTGAAGCTTTCTTT

D gene: TRBD2
V gene: TRBV5-1
clone size: .
J gene: TRBJ2-1
CDR3 protein: CASSLGGLAGLYNEQFF
CDR3 DNA: TGCGCCAGCAGCTTGGGAGGGCTAGCGGGACTCTACAATGAGCAGTTCTTC

D gene: .
V gene: TRBV11-2
clone size: .
J gene: TRBJ1-4
CDR3 protein: CASSLEGEKLFF
CDR3 DNA: TGTGCCAGCAGCTTAGAGGGGGAAAAACTGTTTTTT

D gene: TRBD2
V gene: TRBV25-1
clone size: .
J gene: TRBJ2-5
CDR3 protein: CASSEALAGLETQYF
CDR3 DNA: TGTGCCAGCAGTGAAGCACTAGCGGGTCTAGAGACCCAGTACTTC

D gene: .
V gene: TRBV6-6
clone size: .
J gene: TRBJ1-5
CDR3 protein: CASSRDGNQPQHF
CDR3 DNA: TGTGCCAGCAGTCGGGACGGGAATCAGCCCCAGCATTTT

D gene: TRBD1
V gene: TRBV5-1
clone size: .
J gene: TRBJ2-3
CDR3 protein: CASSLGQGGADTQYF
CDR3 DNA: TGCGCCAGCAGCCTGGGACAGGGAGGGGCAGATACGCAGTATTTT

D gene: TRBD2
V gene: TRBV27
clone size: .
J gene: TRBJ2-3
CDR3 protein: CASKVAGGHRPDTQYF
CDR3 DNA: TGTGCCAGCAAAGTAGCGGGAGGACATCGGCCAGATACGCAGTATTTT

D gene: .
V gene: TRBV5-1
clone size: .
J gene: TRBJ2-3
CDR3 protein: CASSLGGAPTDTQYF
CDR3 DNA: TGCGCCAGCAGCTTGGGGGGGGCCCCGACAGATACGCAGTATTTT

D gene: TRBD2
V gene: TRBV2
clone size: .
J gene: TRBJ2-1
CDR3 protein: CASRVAGNNEQFF
CDR3 DNA: TGTGCCAGTAGGGTAGCGGGCAACAATGAGCAGTTCTTC

D gene: .
V gene: TRBV7-9
clone size: few
J gene: TRBJ1-5
CDR3 protein: CASSLESNQPQHF
CDR3 DNA: TGTGCCAGCAGCTTAGAGAGCAATCAGCCCCAGCATTTT

D gene: .
V gene: TRBV7-9
clone size: .
J gene: TRBJ2-1
CDR3 protein: CASSLAGGMGNEQFF
CDR3 DNA: TGTGCCAGCAGCTTAGCGGGGGGCATGGGCAATGAGCAGTTCTTC

D gene: TRBD1
V gene: TRBV18
clone size: .
J gene: TRBJ2-3
CDR3 protein: CASSPFRQGSTDTQYF
CDR3 DNA: TGTGCCAGCTCACCCTTTAGACAGGGTAGCACAGATACGCAGTATTTT